These 20 T cell receptor beta chains came from one sample sequenced in a study of cytomegalovirus exposure and HLA in healthy donors. 13 Jbeta primers and 60 Vbeta primers were used for the PCR. Sequencing was performed with immunoSEQ multiplex PCR; in TCRdb, only in-frame clones are kept and a portion is missing. The sample has about 180,000 clones, 80% to 90% seen once. Material: PBMCs. Source of these receptors: a girl aged 2-10 years in good health and CMV-seropositive.

This chain connects TRBV19 to TRBJ1-1; 7 nucleotides line up with TRBD1. The germline gives CDR1 LNHDA, CDR2 SQIVND (reference sequence). V shed 5 bases, J shed 2 bases, and the junction held 11 bases outside the gene matches. This CDR3 contains 16 residues. CDR3 coding DNA: TGTGCCAGTAGTCCCCTTGACAGGGTAACTAACACTGAAGCTTTCTTT. This translates into CASSPLDRVTNTEAFF.

The chain couples TRBV5-1 to TRBJ2-1, with 9 bases aligning to TRBD2. J lost 8 bases, V lost 1 base, and 4 bases had no gene match. Germline CDR1 SGHRS, CDR2 YFSETQ. This CDR3 is built from 14 residues. CDR3 DNA sequence: TGCGCCAGCAGCTTGCTCCTAGCGGGACATGAGCAGTTCTTC. It codes for CASSLLLAGHEQFF.

This chain connects TRBV9 to TRBJ2-2, with TRBD2 identical over 7 bases. CDR1 and CDR2 from the germline V gene are SGDLS and YYNGEE. The CDR3 is made up of 15 amino acids. Trimming removed 0 bases from V and 6 bases from J; junction bases left unmatched: 5. The CDR3 protein is CASSVEPSGPGELFF. CDR3 sequence (DNA): TGTGCCAGCAGCGTAGAGCCTAGCGGTCCCGGGGAGCTGTTTTTT.

The count of this clone is one. The chain is built from TRBV10-3 and TRBJ2-7, with a possible D match to TRBD2 (5 bases). Germline-derived CDR1 and CDR2 are ENHRY and SYGVKD. The CDR3 extends over 16 amino acids. Between the trimmed V and J ends, which lost 0 bases and 0 bases, there was a span of 12 bases. In nucleotides, the CDR3 is TGTGCCATCAGTGAGTCAAGGACTGGTAGCTCCTACGAGCAGTACTTC. The encoded protein is CAISESRTGSSYEQYF.

The chain's CDR3 is CASSRTLGTSRYNEQFF. For the CDR3, the DNA is TGTGCCAGCAGTCGGACCCTGGGGACTAGCCGATACAATGAGCAGTTCTTC. The V and J genes are TRBV27 and TRBJ2-1, with 9 bases identical to TRBD2. This CDR3 has 17 amino acids. Germline V gene sequence: CDR1 MNHEY, CDR2 SMNVEV (reference sequence). The junction had 12 bases not matched to a gene; V was cut back by 5 bases and J by 4 bases.

The chain links TRBV5-4 to TRBJ2-5, with TRBD2 matching 11 bases. V shed 5 bases and J 5 bases; nucleotides not matched to a gene: 11. There are 16 residues in the CDR3. CDR1 is SGHNT, CDR2 YYREEE, per germline (reference sequence). This CDR3 is CASRPGGSGRAETQYF. Here the CDR3 DNA reads TGTGCCAGCAGGCCAGGGGGTAGCGGGAGGGCGGAGACCCAGTACTTC.

The table lists this clone with a few counts. V gene TRBV5-1 combines with J gene TRBJ2-7; TRBD2 matches 9 bases. The V gene's germline CDR1 is SGHRS and CDR2 YFSETQ. CDR3 length: 15 residues. V lost 6 bases to trimming and J lost 6 bases; unmatched junction nucleotides: 13. This CDR3 reads CASNSAGLASSEQYF. In DNA, the CDR3 is TGCGCCAGCAACTCGGCGGGACTAGCTTCGAGCGAGCAGTACTTC.

V and J are TRBV7-3 and TRBJ2-7; D perhaps matches TRBD1 (5 bases). The V end lost 0 bases, the J end lost 2 bases, and 8 bases lay between the germline ends. Per the germline V gene, CDR1 is SGHTA and CDR2 is FQGTGA. This CDR3 is 14 amino acids long. The CDR3 loop reads CASSLTGAPYEQYF. CDR3 DNA sequence: TGTGCCAGCAGCTTAACAGGGGCCCCCTACGAGCAGTACTTC.

The chain recombines TRBV6-5 with TRBJ1-5; D ambiguous. V dropped 0 bases and J dropped 6 bases, with 6 bases sitting between them. The germline gives CDR1 MNHEY, CDR2 SVGAGI. This CDR3 is built from 13 residues. CDR3 in DNA: TGTGCCAGCAGTTACTCGAGGGCTCAGCCCCAGCATTTT. It encodes CASSYSRAQPQHF.

The chain combines TRBV10-3 with TRBJ2-3, with D maybe TRBD2 (5 bases). The V end was cut by 0 bases, the J end by 0 bases, with 13 bases between. The CDR3 has 17 residues. CDR1 and CDR2 (germline): ENHRY, SYGVKD. The CDR3 loop is CAISESGRESSTDTQYF. DNA of the CDR3: TGTGCCATCAGTGAGTCGGGGAGAGAGAGCAGCACAGATACGCAGTATTTT.

The chain links TRBV19 to TRBJ2-7, with a tentative D call TRBD1 (5 bases). The V end was cut by 3 bases, the J end by 1 base, with 7 bases between. Germline lookup yields CDR1 LNHDA and CDR2 SQIVND (reference sequence). CDR3 length: 13 residues. The CDR3 nucleotides are TGTGCCAGTAGTATCCGACAGTCCTACGAGCAGTACTTC. Its translation: CASSIRQSYEQYF.

This chain connects TRBV27 to TRBJ2-1, with TRBD1 as a possible D gene (6 bases). From germline, CDR1 is MNHEY and CDR2 SMNVEV (reference sequence). V was clipped by 5 bases and J by 8 bases, with 16 bases between them. The CDR3 runs 14 residues. The CDR3 nucleotides read TGTGCCAGCAGTCCACAGGGATGGTTCGATGAGCAGTTCTTC. The encoded protein is CASSPQGWFDEQFF.

The gene calls are TRBV28 and TRBJ2-7; 7 nucleotides agree with TRBD1. The CDR3 is made up of 15 amino acids. Germline CDR1 reads MDHEN; CDR2 reads SYDVKM. The trim removed 4 bases at V and 0 bases at J, leaving 6 bases unmatched. The CDR3 is CASSSSGQSSYEQYF. CDR3 coding DNA: TGTGCCAGCAGTTCATCGGGACAGTCCTCCTACGAGCAGTACTTC.

This chain joins TRBV4-2 and TRBJ1-3, with 7 bases fitting TRBD1. There are 14 residues in the CDR3. CDR1 and CDR2 from the germline V gene are LGHNA and YNFKEQ. V lost 4 bases and J lost 2; bases outside the gene matches: 2. The CDR3 sequence is CASSLTGAGNTIYF. CDR3 bases: TGTGCCAGCAGCCTAACAGGGGCTGGAAACACCATATATTTT.

The chain has TRBV30 and TRBJ2-3; 7 nucleotides align to TRBD1. With V trimmed by 0 bases and J by 2 bases, 5 bases remained unmatched. CDR1 is GTSNPN and CDR2 is SVGIG in the germline V gene (reference sequence). The CDR3 length is 15 residues. CDR3 residues: CAWSVRGTVTDTQYF. The DNA of the CDR3 is TGTGCCTGGAGTGTACGAGGGACAGTCACAGATACGCAGTATTTT.

This clone was observed once. The V and J genes are TRBV19 and TRBJ1-1; the D gene is possibly TRBD1 (5 bases). V gave up 9 bases and J gave up 0 bases, with 14 bases separating them. Germline CDR1 is LNHDA and CDR2 is SQIVND (reference sequence). CDR3 length: 14 residues. This CDR3 is CASTPGQMNTEAFF. The DNA of the CDR3 is TGTGCCAGCACACCTGGACAAATGAACACTGAAGCTTTCTTT.

This chain joins TRBV11-1 and TRBJ1-1, with D maybe TRBD1 (5 bases). CDR3 length equals 14 residues. V was shortened by 4 bases and J by 4 bases, with 13 bases between the two germline ends. CDR1 is SGHAT and CDR2 is FQDESV in the germline V gene (reference sequence). CDR3 loop: CASSSTVAFTEAFF. The CDR3 nucleotides are TGTGCCAGCAGCTCGACAGTGGCGTTCACTGAAGCTTTCTTT.

The chain has TRBV7-3 and TRBJ2-1, with D unresolved. Germline-derived CDR1 and CDR2 are SGHTA and FQGTGA. The V end lost 5 bases, the J end lost 3 bases, and 5 bases lay between the germline ends. The CDR3 spans 12 residues. CDR3 region: CASSLYYNEQFF. DNA for the CDR3: TGTGCCAGCAGCCTTTACTACAATGAGCAGTTCTTC.

The rearrangement joins TRBV25-1 to TRBJ2-2; D not certain. V lost 4 bases to trimming and J lost 5 bases, with 11 bases between them. Germline V lookup: CDR1 MGHDK, CDR2 SYGVNS. The CDR3 is 14 residues long. CDR3 loop: CASSGRYSTGELFF. CDR3 sequence (DNA): TGTGCCAGCAGTGGCCGGTATTCAACCGGGGAGCTGTTTTTT. Supplemented by reference TRBV25-1 and TRBJ2-2, the full variable domain reads EADIYQTPRYLVIGTGKKITLECSQTMGHDKMYWYQQDPGMELHLIHYSYGVNSTEKGDLSSESTVSRIRTEHFPLTLESARPSHTSQYLCASSGRYSTGELFFGEGSRLTVL.

This clone was seen a handful of times. The V gene is TRBV6-6, the J gene TRBJ2-7; the match to TRBD1 covers 7 bases. With V trimmed by 2 bases and J by 7 bases, 8 bases remained unmatched. This CDR3 is 14 amino acids long. The germline gives CDR1 MNHNY, CDR2 SVGAGI (reference sequence). CDR3 sequence: CASSYRQGPWEQYF. The CDR3 DNA sequence: TGTGCCAGCAGTTACAGACAGGGTCCCTGGGAGCAGTACTTC.